The 13 T cell receptor beta chains below come from one sample, sequenced in a study of CD8 T cells in ankylosing spondylitis. Findings of the study overall: A motif in TCR beta, a set of several highly homologous variants, appeared characteristic of ankylosing spondylitis blood.

For these receptors, no antigen is known. One entry per CDR3 protein results from TCRdb running MiXCR on the 5' RACE reads. The sample gives some 400,000 distinct CDR3 sequences, around 24% of which show up once; approximately 15% is in the top ten. The specimen was blood, either unsorted or a sorted T cell fraction (not recorded which). Receptors originate from a male donor with ankylosing spondylitis.

This clonotype occurred a few times. V is TRBV27 and J is TRBJ1-5; D remains ambiguous. Between the trimmed V and J ends, which lost 3 bases and 0 bases, there was a span of 6 bases. The CDR3 has 14 amino acids. Germline V lookup: CDR1 MNHEY, CDR2 SMNVEV (reference sequence). CDR3 residues: CASSLRYSNQPQHF. CDR3 coding DNA: TGTGCCAGCAGTTTGAGGTATAGCAATCAGCCCCAGCATTTT.

This clonotype was found a few times. V gene TRBV4-2 combines with J gene TRBJ1-1, with 9 bases aligning to TRBD1. There are 19 residues in the CDR3. Germline loops: CDR1 LGHNA, CDR2 YNFKEQ. Trimming cost V 4 bases and J 2 bases; bases outside gene matches: 17. The CDR3 spells CASSRIRDRVVMSNTEAFF. The CDR3 region has the DNA TGTGCCAGCAGCCGCATCCGGGACAGGGTAGTGATGTCCAACACTGAAGCTTTCTTT.

This clonotype was found a few times. The chain recombines TRBV2 with TRBJ2-2; a possible D gene is TRBD1 (6 bases). The CDR3 consists of 16 residues. Looked up from germline, CDR1 is SNHLY and CDR2 is FYNNEI. V gave up 8 bases and J gave up 3 bases, with 19 bases separating them. CDR3 coding DNA: TGTGCCAGCGTGAGAAACAGGGCCGATTACACCGGGGAGCTGTTTTTT. Its protein product is CASVRNRADYTGELFF.

The chain has TRBV7-3 and TRBJ1-1; D is unclear. Per germline, CDR1 SGHTA and CDR2 FQGTGA. The V gene lost 5 bases and the J gene lost 1 base, with 8 bases spanning the gap. CDR3 length: 13 residues. In DNA, the CDR3 is TGTGCCAGCAGCGTTCAGGAGAACACTGAAGCTTTCTTT. This translates into CASSVQENTEAFF. The whole variable domain, remainder taken from reference TRBV7-3 and TRBJ1-1, is GAGVSQTPSNKVTEKGKYVELRCDPISGHTALYWYRQSLGQGPEFLIYFQGTGAADDSGLPNDRFFAVRPEGSVSTLKIQRTERGDSAVYLCASSVQENTEAFFGQGTRLTVV.

The chain recombines TRBV11-2 with TRBJ2-7, with 15 positions matching TRBD2. The germline gives CDR1 SGHAT, CDR2 FQNNGV. Trimming removed 4 bases from V and 0 bases from J; junction bases left unmatched: 7. The CDR3 has 18 residues. The CDR3 DNA sequence: TGTGCCAGCAGCTCCCCCGGGACTAGCGGGAGGACCTCCTACGAGCAGTACTTC. This sequence encodes CASSSPGTSGRTSYEQYF. Using reference TRBV11-2 and TRBJ2-7 for the parts outside the CDR3, the full variable domain is EAGVAQSPRYKIIEKRQSVAFWCNPISGHATLYWYQQILGQGPKLLIQFQNNGVVDDSQLPKDRFSAERLKGVDSTLKIQPAKLEDSAVYLCASSSPGTSGRTSYEQYFGPGTRLTVT.

The chain joins TRBV12-3 or TRBV12-4 to TRBJ1-2, with unresolved D. This CDR3 has 13 amino acids. Trimming stripped 11 bases from V and 0 bases from J, with 13 bases between. CDR3 DNA sequence: TGTGCCGGCGGCAAAGGAGCTAACTATGGCTACACCTTC. Its protein product is CAGGKGANYGYTF.

This chain links TRBV29-1 with TRBJ2-3; 10 positions agree with TRBD2. Trimming took 5 bases from V and 2 from J; bases not matched to a gene: 4. This CDR3 has 14 amino acids. CDR1 is SQVTM, CDR2 ANQGSEA, per germline. The CDR3 region is CSVTGLAVTDTQYF. CDR3 sequence (DNA): TGCAGCGTTACCGGACTAGCGGTCACAGATACGCAGTATTTT.

V and J are TRBV6-2 or TRBV6-3 and TRBJ1-2; 7 bases are a match to TRBD1. Germline CDR1 and CDR2: MNHEY and SVGEGT. The CDR3 runs to 18 residues. With V trimmed by 1 base and J by 4 bases, 15 bases remained unmatched. The CDR3 spells CASSYFRDRDRWSYGYTF. Written as DNA, the CDR3 is TGTGCCAGCAGTTACTTCCGGGACAGAGACCGTTGGAGCTATGGCTACACCTTC.

This clonotype was counted between two and nine times. DNA for the CDR3: TGCGCCAGCAGCTTGTCTATTGGGGAGGCTGAAAAACTGTTTTTT. Amino acid sequence: CASSLSIGEAEKLFF. The chain recombines TRBV5-1 with TRBJ1-4; D not resolved. CDR3 size: 15 residues. V lost 1 base, J lost 7 bases, and 14 bases lay in between. Germline-derived CDR1 and CDR2 are SGHRS and YFSETQ.

This clonotype was counted a few times. The chain is built from TRBV7-9 and TRBJ2-3; D is ambiguous. The CDR3 is 16 residues long. Germline V gene lookup returns CDR1 SEHNR and CDR2 FQNEAQ (reference sequence). The V gene lost 3 bases and the J gene lost 4 bases, with 17 bases spanning the gap. The CDR3 loop is CASSFNPNGSPDTQYF. CDR3 nucleotides: TGTGCCAGCAGCTTTAACCCGAACGGCTCTCCAGATACGCAGTATTTT.

This clonotype has a count of ten or more. V is TRBV2 and J is TRBJ2-7, with TRBD2 identical over 11 bases. CDR3 length: 14 amino acids. Germline trimming cut 5 bases from V and 4 bases from J; bases unmatched to any gene: 4. Germline CDR1 reads SNHLY; CDR2 reads FYNNEI. The CDR3 loop is CASSRGLAEYEQYF. The CDR3 DNA sequence: TGTGCCAGCAGTCGGGGACTAGCGGAATACGAGCAGTACTTC.

The CDR3 loop is CSVEFGAGTEAFF. In nucleotides, the CDR3 is TGCAGCGTTGAATTCGGGGCGGGCACTGAAGCTTTCTTT. The V call is TRBV29-1, the J call TRBJ1-1; tentative D call: TRBD1 (5 bases). The CDR3 runs to 13 residues. The germline V gene encodes CDR1 SQVTM and CDR2 ANQGSEA. Trimming cost V 2 bases and J 4 bases, with 11 bases left between them.

For this clonotype: One end of the junction is discordant with germline, which a read error may explain. The CDR3 spells CASRTQGGTGELFF. The CDR3 DNA follows: TGTGCCAGCAGAACCCAGGGAGGAACCGGTGAGCTGTTTTTT. The chain combines TRBV6-1 with TRBJ2-2, with a weak D call TRBD2 (6 bases). In germline, CDR1 is MNHNS, CDR2 SASEGT. The CDR3 loop spans 14 amino acids.